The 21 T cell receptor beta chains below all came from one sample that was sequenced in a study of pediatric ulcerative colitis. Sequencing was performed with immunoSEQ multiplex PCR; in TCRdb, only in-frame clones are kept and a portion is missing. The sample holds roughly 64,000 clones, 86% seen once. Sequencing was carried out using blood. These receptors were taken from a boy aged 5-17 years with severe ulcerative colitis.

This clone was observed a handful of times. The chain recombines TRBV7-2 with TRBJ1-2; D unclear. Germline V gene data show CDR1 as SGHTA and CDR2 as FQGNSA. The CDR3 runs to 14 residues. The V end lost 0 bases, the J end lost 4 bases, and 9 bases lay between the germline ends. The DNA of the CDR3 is TGTGCCAGCAGCTTAGCGCGGGAATCCTATGGCTACACCTTC. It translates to CASSLARESYGYTF.

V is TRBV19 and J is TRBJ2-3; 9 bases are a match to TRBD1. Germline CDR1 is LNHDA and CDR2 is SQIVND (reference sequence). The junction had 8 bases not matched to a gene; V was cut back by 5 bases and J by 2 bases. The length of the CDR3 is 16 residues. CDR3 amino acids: CASSPRTGASTDTQYF. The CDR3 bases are TGTGCCAGTAGTCCGAGGACAGGGGCCTCCACAGATACGCAGTATTTT. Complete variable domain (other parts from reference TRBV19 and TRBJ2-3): DGGITQSPKYLFRKEGQNVTLSCEQNLNHDAMYWYRQDPGQGLRLIYYSQIVNDFQKGDIAEGYSVSREKKESFPLTVTSAQKNPTAFYLCASSPRTGASTDTQYFGPGTRLTVL.

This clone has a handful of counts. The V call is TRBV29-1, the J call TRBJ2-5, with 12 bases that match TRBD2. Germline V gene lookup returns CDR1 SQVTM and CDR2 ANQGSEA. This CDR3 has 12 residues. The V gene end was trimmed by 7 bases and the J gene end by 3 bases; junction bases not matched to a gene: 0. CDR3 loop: CSGLAGEETQYF. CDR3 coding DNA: TGCAGCGGACTAGCGGGAGAAGAGACCCAGTACTTC.

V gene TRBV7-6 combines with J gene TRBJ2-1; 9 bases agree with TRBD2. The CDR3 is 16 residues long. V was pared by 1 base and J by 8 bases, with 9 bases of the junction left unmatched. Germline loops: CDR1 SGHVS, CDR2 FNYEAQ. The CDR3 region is CASSLVASGIGYEQFF. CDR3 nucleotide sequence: TGTGCCAGCAGCTTAGTTGCTAGCGGGATAGGGTATGAGCAGTTCTTC. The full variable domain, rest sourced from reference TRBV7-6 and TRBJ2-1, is GAGVSQSPRYKVTKRGQDVALRCDPISGHVSLYWYRQALGQGPEFLTYFNYEAQQDKSGLPNDRFSAERPEGSISTLTIQRTEQRDSAMYRCASSLVASGIGYEQFFGPGTRLTVL.

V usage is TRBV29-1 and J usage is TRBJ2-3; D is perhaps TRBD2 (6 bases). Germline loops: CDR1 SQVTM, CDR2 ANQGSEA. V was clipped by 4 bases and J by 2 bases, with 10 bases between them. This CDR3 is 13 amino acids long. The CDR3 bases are TGCAGCGTTGTGGAGGGGACCACAGATACGCAGTATTTT. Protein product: CSVVEGTTDTQYF.

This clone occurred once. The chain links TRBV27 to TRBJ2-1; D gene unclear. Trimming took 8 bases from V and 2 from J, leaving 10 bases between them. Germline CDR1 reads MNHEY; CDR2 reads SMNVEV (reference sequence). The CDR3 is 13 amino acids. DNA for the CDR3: TGTGCCAGCGGTGTAGATACCTACAATGAGCAGTTCTTC. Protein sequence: CASGVDTYNEQFF.

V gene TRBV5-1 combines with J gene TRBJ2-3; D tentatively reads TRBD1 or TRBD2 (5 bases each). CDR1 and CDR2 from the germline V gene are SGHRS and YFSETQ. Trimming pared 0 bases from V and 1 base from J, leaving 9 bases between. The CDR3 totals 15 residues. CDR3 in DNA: TGCGCCAGCAGCTTGGGGGACCCCCGCACAGATACGCAGTATTTT. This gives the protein CASSLGDPRTDTQYF. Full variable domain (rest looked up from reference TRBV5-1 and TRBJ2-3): KAGVTQTPRYLIKTRGQQVTLSCSPISGHRSVSWYQQTPGQGLQFLFEYFSETQRNKGNFPGRFSGRQFSNSRSEMNVSTLELGDSALYLCASSLGDPRTDTQYFGPGTRLTVL.

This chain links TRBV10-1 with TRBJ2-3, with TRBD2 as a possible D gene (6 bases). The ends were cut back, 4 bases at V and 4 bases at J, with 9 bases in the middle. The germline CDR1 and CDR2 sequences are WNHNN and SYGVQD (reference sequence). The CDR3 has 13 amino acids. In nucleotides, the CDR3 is TGCGCCAGCAGTGCAAGACTAGCAGATACGCAGTATTTT. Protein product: CASSARLADTQYF.

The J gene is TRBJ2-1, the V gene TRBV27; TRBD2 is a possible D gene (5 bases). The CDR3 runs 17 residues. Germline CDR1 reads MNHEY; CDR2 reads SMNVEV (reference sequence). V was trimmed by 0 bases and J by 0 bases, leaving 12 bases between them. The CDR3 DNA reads TGTGCCAGCAGTTTATCTCCCTGGGCGGGCTCCTACAATGAGCAGTTCTTC. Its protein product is CASSLSPWAGSYNEQFF.

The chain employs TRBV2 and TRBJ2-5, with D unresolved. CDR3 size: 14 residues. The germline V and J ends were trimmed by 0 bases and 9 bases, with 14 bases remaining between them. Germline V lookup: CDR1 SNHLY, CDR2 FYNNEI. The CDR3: CASSEAISSGSQYF. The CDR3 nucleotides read TGTGCCAGCAGTGAAGCGATCTCCTCCGGGTCCCAGTACTTC. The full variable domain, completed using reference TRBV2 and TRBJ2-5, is EPEVTQTPSHQVTQMGQEVILRCVPISNHLYFYWYRQILGQKVEFLVSFYNNEISEKSEIFDDQFSVERPDGSNFTLKIRSTKLEDSAMYFCASSEAISSGSQYFGPGTRLLVL.

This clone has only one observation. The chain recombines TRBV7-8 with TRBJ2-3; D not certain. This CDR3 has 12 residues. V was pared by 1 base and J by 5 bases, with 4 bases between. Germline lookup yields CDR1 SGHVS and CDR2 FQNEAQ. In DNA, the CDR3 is TGTGCCAGCAGCTTAGTAGGAGATACGCAGTATTTT. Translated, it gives CASSLVGDTQYF.

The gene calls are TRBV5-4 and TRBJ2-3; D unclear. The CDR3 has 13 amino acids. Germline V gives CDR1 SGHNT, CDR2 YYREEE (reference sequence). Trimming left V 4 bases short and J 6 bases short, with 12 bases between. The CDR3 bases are TGTGCCAGCAGCGAAAATTATTTTGATACGCAGTATTTT. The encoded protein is CASSENYFDTQYF.

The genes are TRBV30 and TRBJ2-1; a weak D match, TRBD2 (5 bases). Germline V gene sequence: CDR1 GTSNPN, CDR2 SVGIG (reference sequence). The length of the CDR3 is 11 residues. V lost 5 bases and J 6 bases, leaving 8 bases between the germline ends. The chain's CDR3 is CAWDYRNEQFF. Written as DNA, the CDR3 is TGTGCCTGGGACTATCGCAATGAGCAGTTCTTC.

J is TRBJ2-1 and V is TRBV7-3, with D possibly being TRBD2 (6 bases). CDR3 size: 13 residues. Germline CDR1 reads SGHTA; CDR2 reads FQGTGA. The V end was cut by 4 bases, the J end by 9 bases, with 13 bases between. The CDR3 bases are TGTGCCAGCAGCTCAAGACAACTAGCTGAGCAGTTCTTC. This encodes CASSSRQLAEQFF.

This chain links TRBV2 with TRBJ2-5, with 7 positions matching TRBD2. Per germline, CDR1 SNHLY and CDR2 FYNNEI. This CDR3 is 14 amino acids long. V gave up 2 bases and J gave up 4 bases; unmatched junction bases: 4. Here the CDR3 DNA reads TGTGCCAGCAGTGAACCGTGGGGGGGAGAGACCCAGTACTTC. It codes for CASSEPWGGETQYF.

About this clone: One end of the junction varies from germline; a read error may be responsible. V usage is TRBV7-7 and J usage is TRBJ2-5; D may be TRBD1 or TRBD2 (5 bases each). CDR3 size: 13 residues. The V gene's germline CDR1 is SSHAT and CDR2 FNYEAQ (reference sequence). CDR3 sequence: CASSLGTEETQYF. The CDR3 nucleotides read TGTGCTAGCAGCTTAGGGACCGAAGAGACCCAGTACTTC.

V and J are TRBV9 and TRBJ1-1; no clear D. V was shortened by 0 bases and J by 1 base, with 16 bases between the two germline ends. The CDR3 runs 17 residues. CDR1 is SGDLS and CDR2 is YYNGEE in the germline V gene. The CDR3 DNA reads TGTGCCAGCAGCGTAGGGTCCCTTGGGCCCAAGAACACTGAAGCTTTCTTT. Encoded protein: CASSVGSLGPKNTEAFF.

CDR3 protein: CASRPLAISPPYEQYF. CDR3 nucleotides: TGTGCCAGCAGACCACTAGCGATTTCGCCCCCCTACGAGCAGTACTTC. The chain has TRBV6-4 and TRBJ2-7, with 7 bases matching TRBD2. This CDR3 has 16 amino acids. Germline V gives CDR1 MRHNA, CDR2 SNTAGT. V shed 6 bases and J 2 bases; nucleotides not matched to a gene: 13.

The CDR3 DNA is TGTGCCAGCCTGGGCGCGGGAGGGCCCTCCAAAAACATTCAGTACTTC. This codes for CASLGAGGPSKNIQYF. The chain uses TRBV2 and TRBJ2-4; 9 bases line up with TRBD2. J gave up 2 bases and V 8 bases, and 10 bases lay outside the gene matches. The CDR3 runs 16 residues. Germline V CDR1 and CDR2: SNHLY, FYNNEI.

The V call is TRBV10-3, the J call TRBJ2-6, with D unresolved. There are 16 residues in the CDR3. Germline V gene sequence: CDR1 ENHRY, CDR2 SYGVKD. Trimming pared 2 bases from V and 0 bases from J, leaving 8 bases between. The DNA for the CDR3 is TGTGCCATCAGTGAGCGGTCCCCCTCTGGGGCCAACGTCCTGACTTTC. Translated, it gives CAISERSPSGANVLTF.

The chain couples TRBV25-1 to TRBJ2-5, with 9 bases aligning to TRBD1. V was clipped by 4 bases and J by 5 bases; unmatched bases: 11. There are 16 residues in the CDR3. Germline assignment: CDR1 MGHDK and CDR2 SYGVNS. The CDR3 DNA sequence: TGTGCCAGCAGTGGCAGGACAGGGGTCGTGGGTGAGACCCAGTACTTC. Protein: CASSGRTGVVGETQYF. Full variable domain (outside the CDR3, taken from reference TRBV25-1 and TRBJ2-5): EADIYQTPRYLVIGTGKKITLECSQTMGHDKMYWYQQDPGMELHLIHYSYGVNSTEKGDLSSESTVSRIRTEHFPLTLESARPSHTSQYLCASSGRTGVVGETQYFGPGTRLLVL.